The rows below give T cell receptor beta chains drawn from one sample of a study of identical twins. TCRdb recomputed calls from the 5' RACE reads with MiXCR, one row per CDR3 protein. The table includes 690,000 or so distinct CDR3 sequences, around 6% detected once. Sequenced input: naive T cells sorted from blood. The origin of the receptors is a man younger than 30 in good health. CDR3s include the opening cysteine and the closing phenylalanine or tryptophan. A D gene is named only where the DNA matches it firmly. Where a row states a size, it is once, few, many or the class of an expanded clone; other rows omit it.

CAISEGQGNHNEQFF	TGTGCCATCAGCGAGGGACAGGGGAATCACAATGAGCAGTTCTTC	TRBD1	TRBV10-3	TRBJ2-1	NA
CASSLRNDSPLHF	TGCGCCAGCAGCTTGAGGAACGATTCACCCCTCCACTTT	NA	TRBV5-1	TRBJ1-6	NA
CAISDPGQGPTDTQYF	TGTGCCATCAGTGACCCGGGACAGGGCCCGACAGATACGCAGTATTTT	TRBD1	TRBV10-3	TRBJ2-3	many
CSVEGDRRSYNEQFF	TGCAGCGTTGAAGGGGACAGGCGCTCCTACAATGAGCAGTTCTTC	TRBD1	TRBV29-1	TRBJ2-1	many
CASSSPNEDTQYF	TGTGCCAGCAGCTCACCAAACGAAGATACGCAGTATTTT	NA	TRBV7-9	TRBJ2-3	NA
CASSAPPGQSSYEQYF	TGTGCCAGCAGCGCCCCCCCCGGGCAGAGCTCCTACGAGCAGTACTTC	NA	TRBV7-9	TRBJ2-7	few
CASSLFSQPQHF	TGTGCCAGCAGTTTATTCTCCCAGCCCCAGCATTTT	NA	TRBV12-3/TRBV12-4	TRBJ1-5	many
CASSLDRASNQPQHF	TGTGCCAGCAGTTTGGATAGGGCGAGCAATCAGCCCCAGCATTTT	NA	TRBV12-3/TRBV12-4	TRBJ1-5	many
CAWRDGGPYNEQFF	TGTGCCTGGAGGGATGGCGGGCCCTACAATGAGCAGTTCTTC	NA	TRBV30	TRBJ2-1	NA
CASGLLPIRSGVYNEQFF	TGTGCTAGTGGTTTGCTTCCGATCCGGAGCGGAGTTTACAATGAGCAGTTCTTC	NA	TRBV12-5	TRBJ2-1	NA
CASRGTSSTGELFF	TGTGCCAGCAGGGGGACTAGCAGCACCGGGGAGCTGTTTTTT	TRBD2	TRBV3-1	TRBJ2-2	NA
CASSLGGVSGYNEQFF	TGCGCCAGCAGCTTGGGAGGGGTTTCAGGGTACAATGAGCAGTTCTTC	NA	TRBV5-1	TRBJ2-1	NA
CASSPLWLAHTDTQYF	TGTGCCAGCTCACCATTGTGGCTAGCTCACACAGATACGCAGTATTTT	NA	TRBV18	TRBJ2-3	few
CASLAGGLNEQFF	TGTGCCAGCCTAGCGGGAGGCTTAAATGAGCAGTTCTTC	TRBD2	TRBV12-3/TRBV12-4	TRBJ2-1	many
CASSYRPGQGAYEQYF	TGTGCCAGCAGTTACCGTCCGGGACAGGGGGCCTACGAGCAGTACTTC	TRBD1	TRBV6-5	TRBJ2-7	NA
CASSADQRGTYGYTF	TGTGCCAGCAGCGCCGACCAACGGGGAACCTATGGCTACACCTTC	NA	TRBV11-1	TRBJ1-2	few
CSARDRRPGPYNEQFF	TGCAGTGCTAGAGATCGCCGGCCTGGGCCCTACAATGAGCAGTTCTTC	NA	TRBV20-1	TRBJ2-1	many
CASHLSGIPYTDTQYF	TGCGCCAGCCACCTTAGCGGGATCCCCTACACAGATACGCAGTATTTT	TRBD2	TRBV5-1	TRBJ2-3	few
CASSIQPNEQFF	TGTGCCAGCAGCATCCAGCCGAATGAGCAGTTCTTC	NA	TRBV7-2	TRBJ2-1	many
CASSLYRGQGTDTQYF	TGTGCCAGCAGTTTATACCGGGGGCAGGGCACAGATACGCAGTATTTT	NA	TRBV27	TRBJ2-3	NA
CSVQRENSYEQYF	TGCAGCGTCCAGCGGGAGAACTCCTACGAGCAGTACTTC	TRBD2	TRBV29-1	TRBJ2-7	many
CASSLVERGSTDTQYF	TGCGCCAGCAGCCTAGTGGAGCGGGGAAGCACAGATACGCAGTATTTT	TRBD2	TRBV4-1	TRBJ2-3	many
CATSRDPPNEQFF	TGTGCCACCAGCAGAGATCCTCCCAATGAGCAGTTCTTC	NA	TRBV15	TRBJ2-1	many
CASSLSSLEGPLYNEQFF	TGTGCCAGCAGTTTATCATCCCTTGAGGGGCCACTCTACAATGAGCAGTTCTTC	NA	TRBV12-3/TRBV12-4	TRBJ2-1	few
CASSLTLAGEETQYF	TGTGCCAGCTCACTCACCCTAGCGGGAGAAGAGACCCAGTACTTC	TRBD2	TRBV18	TRBJ2-5	many
CASSSEGYTQYF	TGCGCCAGCAGCTCGGAGGGCTATACGCAGTATTTT	NA	TRBV5-1	TRBJ2-3	few
CASVARDTQYF	TGTGCCAGCGTTGCCCGGGATACGCAGTATTTT	NA	TRBV18	TRBJ2-3	NA
CASSLAEADTQYF	TGTGCCAGCAGCTTAGCGGAAGCAGATACGCAGTATTTT	NA	TRBV7-6	TRBJ2-3	NA
CASSFRDRESQQGVNTIYF	TGTGCCAGCAGCTTCCGGGACAGGGAGTCCCAACAGGGAGTGAACACCATATATTTT	TRBD1	TRBV11-1	TRBJ1-3	many
CASSLELSSGRFTGELFF	TGTGCCAGCAGTTTAGAGCTTTCTAGCGGGAGGTTCACCGGGGAGCTGTTTTTT	TRBD2	TRBV12-3/TRBV12-4	TRBJ2-2	NA
CASSLERGEQFF	TGTGCCAGCAGTTTAGAGCGGGGGGAGCAGTTCTTC	TRBD2	TRBV12-3/TRBV12-4	TRBJ2-1	many